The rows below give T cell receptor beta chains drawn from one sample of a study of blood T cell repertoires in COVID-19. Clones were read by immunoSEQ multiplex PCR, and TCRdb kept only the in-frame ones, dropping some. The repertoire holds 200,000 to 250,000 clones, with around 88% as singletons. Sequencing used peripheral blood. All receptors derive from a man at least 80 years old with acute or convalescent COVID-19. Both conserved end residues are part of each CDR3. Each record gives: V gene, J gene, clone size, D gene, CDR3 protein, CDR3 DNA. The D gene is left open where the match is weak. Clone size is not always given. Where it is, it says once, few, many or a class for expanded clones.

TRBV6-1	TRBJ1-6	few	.	CASSESASGTGFHLHF	TGTGCCAGCAGTGAATCCGCCTCCGGTACAGGTTTTCACCTCCACTTT
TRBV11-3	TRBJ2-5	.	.	CASSLGGPAETQYF	TGTGCCAGCAGCTTAGGAGGCCCAGCGGAGACCCAGTACTTC
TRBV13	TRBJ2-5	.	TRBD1	CASGPGQGQETQYF	TGTGCCAGCGGCCCGGGACAGGGCCAAGAGACCCAGTACTTC
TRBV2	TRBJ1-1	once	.	CASSDQGGITEAFF	TGTGCCAGCAGTGACCAGGGCGGCATAACTGAAGCTTTCTTT
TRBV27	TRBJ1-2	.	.	CASSLNTNYGYTF	TGTGCCAGCAGCCTTAACACGAACTATGGCTACACCTTC
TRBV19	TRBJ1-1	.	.	CASSSRSHTEAFF	TGTGCCAGTAGTTCCAGGTCCCACACTGAAGCTTTCTTT
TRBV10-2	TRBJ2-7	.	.	CASSGGRSGAYEQYF	TGCGCCAGCAGTGGTGGACGGAGCGGCGCCTACGAGCAGTACTTC
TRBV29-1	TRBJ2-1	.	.	CSVTSSYNEQFF	TGCAGCGTTACAAGCTCCTACAATGAGCAGTTCTTC
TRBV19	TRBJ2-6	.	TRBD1	CASSPPWGQGTAGANVLTF	TGTGCCAGTAGCCCCCCCTGGGGACAGGGGACTGCTGGGGCCAACGTCCTGACTTTC
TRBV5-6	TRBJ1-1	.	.	CASSRGVGEAFF	TGTGCCAGCAGCCGGGGGGTGGGTGAAGCTTTCTTT
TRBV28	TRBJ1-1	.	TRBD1	CASSLSGRGTEAFF	TGTGCCAGCAGTTTGAGTGGCAGGGGGACTGAAGCTTTCTTT
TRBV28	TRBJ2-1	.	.	CASKTHSSYNEQFF	TGTGCCAGCAAAACACACAGCTCCTACAATGAGCAGTTCTTC